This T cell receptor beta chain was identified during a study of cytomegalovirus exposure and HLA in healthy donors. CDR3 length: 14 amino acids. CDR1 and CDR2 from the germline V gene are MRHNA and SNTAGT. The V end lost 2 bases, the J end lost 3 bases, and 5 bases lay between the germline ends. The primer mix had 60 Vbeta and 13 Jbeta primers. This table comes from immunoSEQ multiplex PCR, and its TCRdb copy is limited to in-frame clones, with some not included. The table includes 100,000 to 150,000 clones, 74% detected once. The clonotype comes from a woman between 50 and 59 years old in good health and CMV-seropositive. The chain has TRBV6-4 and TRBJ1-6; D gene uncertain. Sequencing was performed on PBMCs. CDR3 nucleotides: TGTGCCAGCAGTGACGGCGGCTATAATTCACCCCTCCACTTT. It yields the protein CASSDGGYNSPLHF.